These 19 T cell receptor beta chains originate from one sample sequenced in a study of T cells in Graves' hyperthyroidism and ophthalmopathy (dated 2019 in TCRdb). Receptor libraries were prepared by multiplex PCR. Sequencing instrument: Illumina HiSeq 2000. Amplification of TCR beta CDR3 regions was carried out from RNA transcripts. A first-round RT-PCR of the TCR CDR3 used the HTBI primer set with the Qiagen OneStep RT-PCR kit. Through fastp at Q25 and MiXCR, TCRdb rebuilt clones from the public reads, retaining in-frame beta chains. Rows matching on CDR3 protein sequence are summarized as one entry with the most common DNA and genes. This sample holds hundreds of thousands of distinct CDR3 sequences; 13% to 15% were observed only once. The ten largest clones capture under 15% of the sample. The sequenced sample was blood. The receptor source for this set is a woman in her fifties or sixties with Graves' ophthalmopathy.

The table lists this clonotype with many counts. The CDR3 sequence: CASSKGQGLQYGYTF. In DNA, the CDR3 is TGTGCCAGCAGTAAAGGACAGGGGCTCCAATATGGCTACACCTTC. The chain has TRBV7-8 and TRBJ1-2, with 9 positions matching TRBD1. CDR1 is SGHVS, CDR2 FQNEAQ, per germline. The junction had 10 bases not matched to a gene; V was cut back by 6 bases and J by 5 bases. The CDR3 is 15 amino acids.

The V and J genes are TRBV6-2 or TRBV6-3 and TRBJ1-5; D not certain. V was pared by 3 bases and J by 4 bases, with 10 bases between. The CDR3 has 14 amino acids. CDR1 is MNHEY, CDR2 SVGEGT, per germline. For the CDR3, the DNA is TGTGCCAGCAGTTATCGAACTCTAAATCAGCCCCAGCATTTT. Its protein is CASSYRTLNQPQHF.

The V call is TRBV20-1, the J call TRBJ1-2; 7 bases match TRBD1. V shed 4 bases and J 0 bases; nucleotides not matched to a gene: 2. This CDR3 has 13 amino acids. Germline CDR1 DFQATT, CDR2 SNEGSKA (reference sequence). The CDR3 DNA sequence: TGCAGTGCTACCGGGACAGCTAACTATGGCTACACCTTC. Amino acids: CSATGTANYGYTF.

Many counts were recorded for this clonotype. The chain joins TRBV27 to TRBJ2-7; D remains ambiguous. V was trimmed by 3 bases and J by 2 bases, leaving 14 bases between them. The CDR3 is 15 amino acids. The germline V gene encodes CDR1 MNHEY and CDR2 SMNVEV (reference sequence). In DNA form, the CDR3 reads TGTGCCAGCAGTTTGACCGGCCTGCGAACCTACGAGCAGTACTTC. It specifies CASSLTGLRTYEQYF.

This clonotype was found many times. The CDR3 protein is CASSDWPLAGVVGELFF. CDR3 coding DNA: TGTGCCAGCAGTGACTGGCCACTAGCGGGAGTGGTGGGGGAGCTGTTTTTT. The chain is built from TRBV6-1 and TRBJ2-2; 11 bases are shared with TRBD2. With 3 bases clipped from V and 8 bases from J, the junction kept 11 bases outside the gene matches. The CDR3 consists of 17 residues. The germline V gene encodes CDR1 MNHNS and CDR2 SASEGT.

There are many counts of this clonotype. V gene TRBV27 combines with J gene TRBJ2-5; 7 bases align to TRBD2. The CDR3 spans 14 residues. Germline CDR1 MNHEY, CDR2 SMNVEV (reference sequence). J was trimmed by 6 bases and V by 2 bases; bases with no gene match: 6. The CDR3 loop reads CASSLAGTIQTQYF. CDR3 nucleotide sequence: TGTGCCAGCAGTTTAGCCGGGACTATCCAGACCCAGTACTTC.

This chain joins TRBV7-9 and TRBJ2-1, with 11 bases fitting TRBD2. The CDR3 has 15 residues. The J segment lost 8 bases and the V segment lost 5 bases, leaving 8 bases of the junction unmatched. CDR1 SEHNR and CDR2 FQNEAQ come from the germline V gene (reference sequence). In DNA, the CDR3 is TGTGCCAGCAGCCCTACTAGCGGGAGAGGCCATGAGCAGTTCTTC. This encodes CASSPTSGRGHEQFF.

Many counts were recorded for this clonotype. V and J are TRBV12-3 or TRBV12-4 and TRBJ2-5; maybe TRBD2 (6 bases). V was shortened by 6 bases and J by 4 bases, with 21 bases between the two germline ends. CDR3 size: 16 residues. CDR3 sequence (DNA): TGTGCCAGCAGCCTGGCCCAGTCGGAGGGCCGAGAGACCCAGTACTTC. Translated: CASSLAQSEGRETQYF.

The chain recombines TRBV19 with TRBJ2-3; possibly TRBD1 or TRBD2 for D (5 bases each). The CDR3 has 15 amino acids. CDR1 is LNHDA and CDR2 is SQIVND in the germline V gene (reference sequence). V lost 5 bases, J lost 0 bases, and 12 bases lay in between. In DNA, the CDR3 is TGTGCCAGTAGTCGGACCCGGGACAGCACAGATACGCAGTATTTT. Translation gives CASSRTRDSTDTQYF. Variable domain in full (rest from reference TRBV19 and TRBJ2-3): DGGITQSPKYLFRKEGQNVTLSCEQNLNHDAMYWYRQDPGQGLRLIYYSQIVNDFQKGDIAEGYSVSREKKESFPLTVTSAQKNPTAFYLCASSRTRDSTDTQYFGPGTRLTVL.

In this sample, this clonotype turned up many times. The chain carries TRBV20-1 and TRBJ2-5; 8 positions match TRBD2. Germline V gene sequence: CDR1 DFQATT, CDR2 SNEGSKA (reference sequence). This CDR3 has 16 amino acids. V lost 6 bases, J lost 0 bases, and 12 bases stayed unmatched. CDR3 residues: CSATLLAVNYQETQYF. CDR3 coding DNA: TGCAGTGCAACCCTACTAGCGGTTAATTACCAAGAGACCCAGTACTTC.

In this sample, this clonotype turned up many times. V and J are TRBV30 and TRBJ2-7; either TRBD1 or TRBD2 may fit D (5 bases each). V was pared by 4 bases and J by 4 bases, with 14 bases between. CDR1 is GTSNPN, CDR2 SVGIG, per germline (reference sequence). The CDR3 runs 13 residues. The CDR3 sequence: CAWMGDRGYEQYF. Here the CDR3 DNA reads TGTGCCTGGATGGGAGACAGAGGTTACGAGCAGTACTTC.

In this sample, this clonotype turned up a few times. The chain has TRBV6-1 and TRBJ1-2; 7 positions match TRBD1. Germline V gene data show CDR1 as MNHNS and CDR2 as SASEGT. The CDR3 covers 15 residues. V lost 4 bases and J lost 2; bases outside the gene matches: 7. The CDR3 DNA is TGTGCCAGCAGTGCACCCGGGACAGTGAACTATGGCTACACCTTC. Its protein product is CASSAPGTVNYGYTF.

At least ten counts were recorded for this clonotype. The chain couples TRBV27 to TRBJ1-5; 9 positions agree with TRBD1. Germline loops: CDR1 MNHEY, CDR2 SMNVEV (reference sequence). The CDR3 length is 15 residues. After removal of 3 bases from V and 7 bases from J, the junction contained 7 bases not matched to a gene. The CDR3 spells CASSFQTGGGQPQHF. The CDR3 nucleotides are TGTGCCAGCAGTTTTCAAACAGGGGGCGGGCAGCCCCAGCATTTT.

This clonotype came up a few times. This sequence joins TRBV28 and TRBJ2-7; 7 nucleotides agree with TRBD1. With V trimmed by 5 bases and J by 3 bases, 7 bases remained unmatched. The CDR3 extends over 14 amino acids. Germline assignment: CDR1 MDHEN and CDR2 SYDVKM. In nucleotides, the CDR3 is TGTGCCAGCAGTAATCCCGGGACAGACTACGAGCAGTACTTC. The encoded protein is CASSNPGTDYEQYF.

The chain joins TRBV7-9 to TRBJ2-7; 12 bases fit TRBD2. The J call is uncertain, as TRBJ2-1 better fits the DNA end. CDR3 length: 15 residues. CDR1 SEHNR and CDR2 FQNEAQ come from the germline V gene (reference sequence). CDR3 sequence reads: CASSSPTSGGYEQFF. The CDR3 bases are TGTGCCAGCAGCAGCCCGACTAGCGGGGGATACGAGCAGTTCTTC.

This clonotype turned up a few times. The V call is TRBV12-5, the J call TRBJ2-7; TRBD1 is a possible D gene (6 bases). The germline gives CDR1 LGHNT, CDR2 FRNRAP. The V gene lost 0 bases and the J gene lost 4 bases, with 10 bases spanning the gap. The CDR3 is made up of 14 amino acids. The CDR3 nucleotides read TGTGCTAGTGGTTTGGTCCCAGGGGTTTACGAGCAGTACTTC. It encodes CASGLVPGVYEQYF.

This clonotype showed up many times. This sequence joins TRBV5-5 and TRBJ1-2; TRBD1 agrees at 10 bases. CDR1 SGHKS and CDR2 YYEKEE come from the germline V gene (reference sequence). This CDR3 has 15 residues. The V segment lost 3 bases and the J segment 2 bases; nucleotides outside the gene matches: 4. The CDR3 sequence is CASSWADRGNYGYTF. The DNA of the CDR3 is TGTGCCAGCAGCTGGGCGGACAGGGGGAACTATGGCTACACCTTC.

The chain links TRBV7-9 to TRBJ2-7; D is unresolved. Deletions cut 4 bases from V and 6 bases from J, with 13 bases between. Germline CDR1 and CDR2: SEHNR and FQNEAQ (reference sequence). The CDR3 length is 13 residues. As DNA, the CDR3 is TGTGCCAGCAGCTCCCAGGTCACGGGCGAGCAGTACTTC. Translation: CASSSQVTGEQYF.

This clonotype was recorded many times. The gene calls are TRBV20-1 and TRBJ2-7; 14 positions match TRBD2. This CDR3 comprises 18 residues. Germline values: CDR1 DFQATT, CDR2 SNEGSKA (reference sequence). The ends lost 0 bases at V and 2 bases at J; junction bases unmatched: 9. DNA of the CDR3: TGCAGTGCTAGAGATGGCGGACTAGCGGGAGGCCACCCCTACGAGCAGTACTTC. Translating gives CSARDGGLAGGHPYEQYF.